These T cell receptor beta chains were read from a single sample in a study of blood T cell repertoires in COVID-19. The protocol was immunoSEQ multiplex PCR, while the TCRdb copy is restricted to in-frame clones and leaves out a portion. This repertoire shows about 150,000 clones, roughly 81% found once; its top ten account for more than 7.5%. Sequencing used peripheral blood. These TCRs come from a woman in her sixties or seventies with COVID-19, enrolled during active disease. The CDR3 runs from the conserved cysteine through the conserved F or W. A D gene is named only where the DNA matches it firmly. Rows may omit the clone size; those that give it use once, few, many or a size class.

d_call	v_call	j_call	clone_size	cdr3_nt	cdr3_aa
TRBD2	TRBV7-8	TRBJ2-7	.	TGTGCCAGCAGCCCTTCTAACTATTACTCGACTAGCGGATACGAGCAGTACTTC	CASSPSNYYSTSGYEQYF
TRBD1	TRBV3-1/TRBV3-2	TRBJ2-2	.	TGTGCCAGCAGCCAAAACACCGGGACAGGGACCGGGGAGCTGTTTTTT	CASSQNTGTGTGELFF
.	TRBV11-2	TRBJ1-1	.	TGTGCCAGCAGCTTAGACGCAGTCACTGAAGCTTTCTTT	CASSLDAVTEAFF
TRBD1	TRBV19	TRBJ2-5	.	TGTGCCAGTAGTGGTTTTAGGGGACAGGAGACCCAGTACTTC	CASSGFRGQETQYF
.	TRBV12-3/TRBV12-4	TRBJ1-1	few	TGTGCCAGCAGTTTGAGGAACACTGAAGCTTTCTTT	CASSLRNTEAFF
.	TRBV9	TRBJ1-4	.	TGTGCCAGCAGCGGGACAGTTTCCAATGAAAAACTGTTTTTT	CASSGTVSNEKLFF
.	TRBV21-1	TRBJ1-1	.	TGTGCCAGCAGCAAAGAAGGGGGCAACACTGAAGCTTTCTTT	CASSKEGGNTEAFF
TRBD1	TRBV10-2	TRBJ1-5	.	TGCGCCAGCAGATTGACAGGGATTAGCAATCAGCCCCAGCATTTT	CASRLTGISNQPQHF
.	TRBV5-1	TRBJ2-2	.	TGCGCCAGCAGACTCCAGGCGATGGCAAACACCGGGGAGCTGTTTTTT	CASRLQAMANTGELFF
TRBD2	TRBV11-2	TRBJ2-3	.	TGTGCCAGCAGCTCAGGGCGACTAGCGGGGGGGCCAGATACGCAGTATTTT	CASSSGRLAGGPDTQYF
.	TRBV7-3	TRBJ1-2	.	TGTGCCAGCAGCGTCGGGCCTTCGGGAGGTGGCTACACCTTC	CASSVGPSGGGYTF
TRBD1	TRBV11-3	TRBJ2-1	.	TGTGCCAGCAGCCTAGGGGGCACCCTGAACAATGAGCAGTTCTTC	CASSLGGTLNNEQFF
TRBD2	TRBV5-1	TRBJ2-2	once	TGCGCCAGCAGCCGCACTAGCGGGAGCCCAACGAACACCGGGGAGCTGTTTTTT	CASSRTSGSPTNTGELFF
TRBD2	TRBV14	TRBJ2-2	.	TGTGCCAGCAGCCAAACTAGCGGCTTTGACTCCGGGGAGCTGTTTTTT	CASSQTSGFDSGELFF
.	TRBV24-1	TRBJ1-3	.	TGTGCCACCAGTTCAGGAGGAAACACCATATATTTT	CATSSGGNTIYF
TRBD2	TRBV2	TRBJ2-2	.	TGTGCCAGCGCCGGTGGTAGCGGGGTCACCGGGGAGCTGTTTTTT	CASAGGSGVTGELFF
.	TRBV11-2	TRBJ1-2	.	TGTGCCAGCAGCTTAGATCGCAGATTCTATGGCTACACCTTC	CASSLDRRFYGYTF
.	TRBV18	TRBJ1-1	.	TGTGCCAGCTCCCCCTCAGGGGACACTGAAGCTTTCTTT	CASSPSGDTEAFF
TRBD1	TRBV7-3	TRBJ1-1	.	TGTGCCAGCAGCGTACAGGGGAGGACCACTGAAGCTTTCTTT	CASSVQGRTTEAFF
.	TRBV25-1	TRBJ1-1	once	TGTGCCAGCAGTAGGGGCACTGAAGCTTTCTTT	CASSRGTEAFF
TRBD2	TRBV10-3	TRBJ2-1	.	TGTGCCATCAGTGAGATGGCGGGGGGCCTGGGTGAGCAGTTCTTC	CAISEMAGGLGEQFF
.	TRBV9	TRBJ2-2	.	TGTGCCAGCAGCGTAGATCTGAGGACCGGGGAGCTGTTTTTT	CASSVDLRTGELFF
TRBD1	TRBV5-1	TRBJ1-4	few	TGCGCCAGCAGCTTGGCCCTCTTGACAGGGACTAATGAAAAACTGTTTTTT	CASSLALLTGTNEKLFF
.	TRBV19	TRBJ1-2	.	TGTGCCAGTAGTATAGCGGCGACGGGTGGCTACACCTTC	CASSIAATGGYTF
.	TRBV7-2	TRBJ1-6	.	TGTGCCAGCACCTTGACCGGGGTGAGTACGTCACCCCTCCACTTT	CASTLTGVSTSPLHF
TRBD1	TRBV13	TRBJ1-1	.	TGTGCCAGCAGCCAAGGCGGGACAGGGGGATTTCGGAACACTGAAGCTTTCTTT	CASSQGGTGGFRNTEAFF
TRBD1	TRBV6-5	TRBJ1-2	.	TGTGCCAGCAGTTCCCCCGGGACAGGGCTGATTGGCTACACCTTC	CASSSPGTGLIGYTF
.	TRBV30	TRBJ1-1	.	TGTGCCTGGATCTCCCGCGGGAGGGTGGGGAACACTGAAGCTTTCTTT	CAWISRGRVGNTEAFF
.	TRBV7-9	TRBJ1-6	.	TGTGCCAGCAGCTTAGGAGGTTATAATTCACCCCTCCACTTT	CASSLGGYNSPLHF
.	TRBV12-3/TRBV12-4	TRBJ1-2	few	TGTGCCAGCAGTTTACCGGGGGGCTACACCTTC	CASSLPGGYTF
TRBD1	TRBV6-5	TRBJ1-2	.	TGTGCCAGCAGTTCTGACAGGGGGTATGGCTACACCTTC	CASSSDRGYGYTF
.	TRBV7-8	TRBJ1-2	.	TGTGCCAGCAGCCCGGACATCAACTATGGCTACACCTTC	CASSPDINYGYTF
.	TRBV7-3	TRBJ2-1	.	TGTGCCAGCAGCTTCTCTCTGAGCTCCTACAATGAGCAGTTCTTC	CASSFSLSSYNEQFF
TRBD1	TRBV19	TRBJ1-2	.	TGTGCCAGTAGTATTGCCACAGGGGGGGTTCTCTATGGCTACACCTTC	CASSIATGGVLYGYTF
TRBD2	TRBV27	TRBJ2-2	.	TGTGCCAGCAGTCCCTTGGGACTAGCGCAGAACACCGGGGAGCTGTTTTTT	CASSPLGLAQNTGELFF
TRBD1	TRBV7-2	TRBJ1-2	.	TGTGCCAGCAGCTTAGGCAGGGGGCGCAGGGACTATGGCTACACCTTC	CASSLGRGRRDYGYTF
.	TRBV25-1	TRBJ1-6	many	TGTGCCAGCCAGGGTTCAGGGGCCTCCTATAATTCACCCCTCCACTTT	CASQGSGASYNSPLHF
.	TRBV24-1	TRBJ2-4	.	TGTGCCACCAGTGATTTCCGGGGAGCCAAAAACATTCAGTACTTC	CATSDFRGAKNIQYF
.	TRBV25-1	TRBJ2-4	.	TGTGCCAGCAGTGACCCCCCCGAAAACATTCAGTACTTC	CASSDPPENIQYF
.	TRBV5-6	TRBJ2-7	once	TGTGCCAGCAGCTTGGCGACGACAGTGTCCTACGAGCAGTACTTC	CASSLATTVSYEQYF
TRBD1	TRBV5-6	TRBJ1-2	.	TGTGCCAGCAGCGCCCGGACAGGGAGCTATGGCTACACCTTC	CASSARTGSYGYTF
TRBD1	TRBV6-5	TRBJ1-4	.	TGTGCCAGCAGGGATTTAGGGGGCAATGAAAAACTGTTTTTT	CASRDLGGNEKLFF